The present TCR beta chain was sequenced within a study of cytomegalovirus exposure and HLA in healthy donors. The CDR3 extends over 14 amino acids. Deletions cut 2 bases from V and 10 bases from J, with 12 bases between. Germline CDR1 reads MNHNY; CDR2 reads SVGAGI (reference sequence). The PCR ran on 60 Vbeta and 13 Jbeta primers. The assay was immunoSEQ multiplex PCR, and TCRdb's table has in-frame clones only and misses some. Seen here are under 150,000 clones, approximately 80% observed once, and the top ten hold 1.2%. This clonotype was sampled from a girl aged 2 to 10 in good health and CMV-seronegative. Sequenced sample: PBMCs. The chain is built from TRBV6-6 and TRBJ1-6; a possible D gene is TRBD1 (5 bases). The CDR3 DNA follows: TGTGCCAGCAGTTACAGGGGCGGTGGATCACCCCTCCACTTT. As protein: CASSYRGGGSPLHF.